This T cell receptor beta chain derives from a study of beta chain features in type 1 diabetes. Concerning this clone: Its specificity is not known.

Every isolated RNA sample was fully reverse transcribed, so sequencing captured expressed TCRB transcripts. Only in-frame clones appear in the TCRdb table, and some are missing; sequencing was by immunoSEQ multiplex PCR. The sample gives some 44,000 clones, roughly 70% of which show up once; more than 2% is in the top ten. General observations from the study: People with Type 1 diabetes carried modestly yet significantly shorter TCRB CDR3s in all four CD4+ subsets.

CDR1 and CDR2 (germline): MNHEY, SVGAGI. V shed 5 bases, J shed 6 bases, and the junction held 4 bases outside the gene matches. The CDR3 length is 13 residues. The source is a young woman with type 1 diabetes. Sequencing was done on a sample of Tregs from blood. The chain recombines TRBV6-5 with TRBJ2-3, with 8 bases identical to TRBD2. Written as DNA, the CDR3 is TGTGCCAGCAGTACCCGCGGGAGGGATACGCAGTATTTT. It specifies CASSTRGRDTQYF.